These 20 T cell receptor beta chains share one sample of origin, sequenced in a study of beta chain features in type 1 diabetes. All of the isolated RNA was reverse transcribed, so expressed TCRB transcripts were sequenced. TCRdb keeps only in-frame clones here, not all; method: immunoSEQ multiplex PCR. The sample has 200,000 to 300,000 clones, 68% seen once. The sample consisted of naive CD4+ T cells from blood. These receptor sequences come from a man aged 30 to 45 in good health.

The CDR3 loop is CASLRWGSSYEQYF. CDR3 nucleotide sequence: TGTGCCAGCCTTCGGTGGGGGTCCTCCTACGAGCAGTACTTC. V usage is TRBV7-9 and J usage is TRBJ2-7; either TRBD1 or TRBD2 may supply D (5 bases each). CDR1 and CDR2 (germline): SEHNR, FQNEAQ (reference sequence). The ends were cut back, 8 bases at V and 0 bases at J, with 14 bases in the middle. The CDR3 runs to 14 residues.

The chain employs TRBV30 and TRBJ1-5; weak D call: TRBD1 (6 bases). The length of the CDR3 is 15 residues. V was pared by 0 bases and J by 0 bases, with 9 bases between. The germline gives CDR1 GTSNPN, CDR2 SVGIG (reference sequence). The CDR3 spells CAWSVNRASNQPQHF. The CDR3 nucleotides read TGTGCCTGGAGTGTAAACAGGGCTAGCAATCAGCCCCAGCATTTT.

This chain uses TRBV28 with TRBJ2-3, with D unresolved. This CDR3 comprises 15 residues. Germline CDR1 MDHEN, CDR2 SYDVKM. The germline V and J ends were trimmed by 4 bases and 0 bases, with 11 bases remaining between them. Here the CDR3 DNA reads TGTGCCAGCAGTTCCCCAAGGGCCAGCACAGATACGCAGTATTTT. It specifies CASSSPRASTDTQYF.

The rearrangement links TRBV7-2 to TRBJ2-3, with D uncertain. The CDR3 spans 11 residues. Trimming shortened V by 10 bases and J by 2 bases, and 7 bases separated the two germline ends. Germline lookup yields CDR1 SGHTA and CDR2 FQGNSA. The CDR3 nucleotides read TGTGCCACGAGGTACACAGATACGCAGTATTTT. Translated: CATRYTDTQYF. Full variable domain (remainder filled in from reference TRBV7-2 and TRBJ2-3): GAGVSQSPSNKVTEKGKDVELRCDPISGHTALYWYRQSLGQGLEFLIYFQGNSAPDKSGLPSDRFSAERTGGSVSTLTIQRTQQEDSAVYLCATRYTDTQYFGPGTRLTVL.

The sample holds a few counts of this clone. The chain uses TRBV30 and TRBJ2-7; no reliable D call. The CDR3 runs 11 residues. Germline V gives CDR1 GTSNPN, CDR2 SVGIG (reference sequence). CDR3: CAWSVWADIHV. The CDR3 nucleotides are TGTGCCTGGAGTGTATGGGCAGACATTCACGTC.

The chain recombines TRBV30 with TRBJ2-3; D remains unclear. The CDR3 contains 14 residues. CDR1 is GTSNPN, CDR2 SVGIG, per germline (reference sequence). The germline V and J ends were trimmed by 1 base and 1 base, with 9 bases remaining between them. CDR3 region: CAWSGGTGTDTQYF. The CDR3 DNA is TGTGCCTGGAGTGGTGGAACCGGCACAGATACGCAGTATTTT.

This clone has a handful of counts. A read error may produce the germline difference seen at one junction end. The rearrangement links TRBV23-1 to TRBJ2-7; 9 bases align to TRBD1. TRBV23-1 is recorded as an ORF, its role being uncertain. CDR3 length equals 15 residues. The CDR3 DNA follows: TGCGCCAACTTAAACCGGACAGGGGAAAGGCATCAGGTGTCCTTC. It encodes CANLNRTGERHQVSF.

The V gene is TRBV29-1, the J gene TRBJ2-7; maybe TRBD2 (6 bases). Trimming pared 4 bases from V and 2 bases from J, leaving 12 bases between. Germline V gene sequence: CDR1 SQVTM, CDR2 ANQGSEA. The CDR3 extends over 13 amino acids. The chain's CDR3 is CSVGASDTYEQYF. Written as DNA, the CDR3 is TGCAGCGTTGGGGCTAGCGATACCTACGAGCAGTACTTC.

The chain recombines TRBV6-1 with TRBJ2-7; possibly TRBD1 or TRBD2 for D (5 bases each). This CDR3 comprises 18 residues. Germline CDR1 is MNHNS and CDR2 is SASEGT. The V end lost 3 bases, the J end lost 0 bases, and 21 bases lay between the germline ends. The DNA for the CDR3 is TGTGCCAGCAGTGACGAGGGGACCGCAGGGTGGAGCTCCTACGAGCAGTACTTC. This gives the protein CASSDEGTAGWSSYEQYF.

The V and J genes are TRBV29-1 and TRBJ2-1; 7 positions agree with TRBD1. The ends lost 6 bases at V and 7 bases at J; junction bases unmatched: 24. The CDR3 has 18 amino acids. The germline CDR1 and CDR2 sequences are SQVTM and ANQGSEA. CDR3 DNA: TGCAGCGTGGCCCGGGACAGCCAAAAAAAGTCCGAAGTAAATGAGCAGTTCTTC. Its translation is CSVARDSQKKSEVNEQFF.

The chain has TRBV7-2 and TRBJ2-1; 9 nucleotides line up with TRBD2. The V gene end was trimmed by 0 bases and the J gene end by 8 bases; junction bases not matched to a gene: 5. The germline CDR1 and CDR2 sequences are SGHTA and FQGNSA. This CDR3 has 15 amino acids. The CDR3 bases are TGTGCCAGCAGCTTAGCCGGACTAGCGATGGATGAGCAGTTCTTC. Encoded protein: CASSLAGLAMDEQFF.

In its sample, this clone was seen once. J is TRBJ2-3 and V is TRBV4-1; D is unclear. V was clipped by 0 bases and J by 6 bases, with 7 bases between them. CDR3 length: 13 residues. Germline V gene sequence: CDR1 MGHRA, CDR2 YSYEKL. This chain's CDR3 is CASSQELWDTQYF. The CDR3 DNA reads as TGCGCCAGCAGCCAAGAACTGTGGGATACGCAGTATTTT.

This clone was counted once. This chain uses TRBV4-1 with TRBJ2-1, with D possibly being TRBD1 (5 bases). The CDR3 totals 13 residues. Germline V gene data show CDR1 as MGHRA and CDR2 as YSYEKL. The ends were cut back, 5 bases at V and 7 bases at J, with 12 bases in the middle. CDR3 DNA sequence: TGCGCCAGCAGCAGACAGCACGGGAATGAGCAGTTCTTC. Encoded protein: CASSRQHGNEQFF.

The gene calls are TRBV5-4 and TRBJ2-5, with 13 bases aligning to TRBD2. The CDR3 sequence is 14 residues long. V shed 4 bases, J shed 14 bases, and the junction held 11 bases outside the gene matches. Per the germline V gene, CDR1 is SGHNT and CDR2 is YYREEE (reference sequence). CDR3 amino acids: CASSEGLAGFSPYF. The CDR3 DNA follows: TGTGCCAGCAGCGAGGGACTAGCGGGGTTCTCCCCCTACTTC.

J is TRBJ2-3 and V is TRBV7-2, with D hard to call. Per germline, CDR1 SGHTA and CDR2 FQGNSA. This CDR3 is built from 14 residues. V was clipped by 0 bases and J by 6 bases, with 10 bases between them. The CDR3 loop is CASSLAWQKDTQYF. In nucleotides, the CDR3 is TGTGCCAGCAGCTTAGCGTGGCAGAAGGATACGCAGTATTTT. Filled out from reference TRBV7-2 and TRBJ2-3, the complete variable domain reads GAGVSQSPSNKVTEKGKDVELRCDPISGHTALYWYRQSLGQGLEFLIYFQGNSAPDKSGLPSDRFSAERTGGSVSTLTIQRTQQEDSAVYLCASSLAWQKDTQYFGPGTRLTVL.

Only a few counts were recorded for this clone. The genes are TRBV27 and TRBJ1-3, with unresolved D. This CDR3 contains 15 residues. Germline lookup yields CDR1 MNHEY and CDR2 SMNVEV (reference sequence). Trimming took 0 bases from V and 4 from J, leaving 10 bases between them. The CDR3 DNA reads TGTGCCAGCAGTTTATCATCGGGTCCAGGAAACACCATATATTTT. Amino acid sequence: CASSLSSGPGNTIYF.

In its sample, this clone was seen a few times. The CDR3 here is CSVGREGNTIYF. The CDR3 DNA follows: TGCAGCGTGGGCCGGGAGGGAAACACCATATATTTT. This sequence joins TRBV29-1 and TRBJ1-3, with unresolved D. Between the trimmed V and J ends, which lost 6 bases and 4 bases, there was a span of 10 bases. Per germline, CDR1 SQVTM and CDR2 ANQGSEA. This CDR3 comprises 12 residues.

The chain has TRBV2 and TRBJ2-1; D might be TRBD1 (5 bases). Trimming removed 6 bases from V and 3 bases from J, with 9 bases in between. Germline values: CDR1 SNHLY, CDR2 FYNNEI. This CDR3 contains 13 residues. CDR3 DNA: TGTGCCAGCAGGGCAGGGAACTACAATGAGCAGTTCTTC. This translates into CASRAGNYNEQFF.

This chain uses TRBV15 with TRBJ1-2; 7 positions agree with TRBD1. CDR3 size: 14 residues. After removal of 5 bases from V and 0 bases from J, the junction contained 3 bases not matched to a gene. CDR1 and CDR2 (germline): LNHNV, YYDKDF (reference sequence). The CDR3 loop is CATSAGGPNYGYTF. DNA of the CDR3: TGTGCCACCAGCGCAGGGGGTCCTAACTATGGCTACACCTTC.

The chain links TRBV30 to TRBJ1-5; 7 bases align to TRBD1. Per germline, CDR1 GTSNPN and CDR2 SVGIG (reference sequence). This CDR3 spans 14 amino acids. The J segment lost 1 base and the V segment lost 2 bases, leaving 2 bases of the junction unmatched. The CDR3 nucleotides are TGTGCCTGGAGTACAGGGGAGAGCAATCAGCCCCAGCATTTT. Translated: CAWSTGESNQPQHF.